The T cell receptor (beta chain) described here comes from a study of response to subunit inactivated influenza vaccine. Study-wide results and caveats: Authors suggested few new T cells are recruited by each seasonal influenza vaccination.

TCRdb analysed the RT-PCR reads with MiXCR anew, one entry per CDR3 protein. The top ten clones hold around 9.6% of a sample with 800,000 to 1,000,000 distinct CDR3 sequences, around 20% of them seen once. The germline V gene encodes CDR1 MGHDK and CDR2 SYGVNS. Trimming removed 2 bases from V and 5 bases from J; junction bases left unmatched: 7. The CDR3 has 17 amino acids. For this clonotype: The antigen remains unidentified.

The rearrangement uses TRBV25-1 and TRBJ2-1; TRBD2 matches 12 bases. The input for sequencing was PBMCs from blood, taken around 5 days after vaccination. The sequence came from a man aged 45-65 years who received an inactivated influenza vaccine. As DNA, the CDR3 is TGTGCCAGCAGTGAACTCCCGGCTAGCGGGAGGGACAATGAGCAGTTCTTC. It codes for CASSELPASGRDNEQFF.